Below are 14 T cell receptor beta chains sequenced from a single sample in a study of Ad26.COV2.S vaccination and SARS-CoV-2 variants. The treatment was: roughly 20 received Ad26.COV2.S at low or high dose, single or two shots; about 5 received placebo; per-sample allocation not given. Day 63 after the first vaccine or placebo injection was the time point for sampling. The protocol was immunoSEQ multiplex PCR, while the TCRdb copy is restricted to in-frame clones and leaves out a portion. Here the sample spans fewer than 600,000 clones, roughly 87% being singletons. Source: peripheral blood, taken in a trial of Ad26.COV2.S vaccine versus placebo. These TCRs come from a person between 18 and 65 years old who received the Ad26.COV2.S COVID-19 vaccine or a placebo.

Here the CDR3 reads CASSLPPGQGANYGYTF. DNA of the CDR3: TGTGCCAGCAGCCTACCCCCGGGACAGGGAGCTAACTATGGCTACACCTTC. The rearrangement uses TRBV7-2 and TRBJ1-2, with 9 bases that match TRBD1. This CDR3 is built from 17 residues. Per germline, CDR1 SGHTA and CDR2 FQGNSA. V trimming: 5 bases; J trimming: 0 bases; junction bases outside the gene matches: 10.

This clone has only one observation. J is TRBJ2-1 and V is TRBV19; TRBD1 agrees at 9 bases. The V gene's germline CDR1 is LNHDA and CDR2 SQIVND (reference sequence). This CDR3 contains 16 residues. CDR3 DNA: TGTGCGTCCGGGACAGGGCGACGAGCGGGGCAAAATGAGCAGTTCTTC. Protein sequence: CASGTGRRAGQNEQFF.

V is TRBV29-1 and J is TRBJ2-3, with 12 bases that match TRBD2. With 6 bases clipped from V and 5 bases from J, the junction kept 9 bases outside the gene matches. Germline-derived CDR1 and CDR2 are SQVTM and ANQGSEA. This CDR3 has 15 residues. CDR3 in DNA: TGCAGCGTCGGTCAGCTAGCGGGAGGGCGAGATACGCAGTATTTT. Its protein is CSVGQLAGGRDTQYF.

The rearrangement joins TRBV18 to TRBJ2-3, with 15 positions matching TRBD2. Germline V CDR1 and CDR2: KGHSH, LQKENI. V shed 4 bases, J shed 2 bases, and the junction held 13 bases outside the gene matches. The CDR3 totals 20 residues. CDR3 bases: TGTGCCAGCTCACACGGACTAGCGGGAGGGCGACGCATGTTCACAGATACGCAGTATTTT. Translating gives CASSHGLAGGRRMFTDTQYF.

V is TRBV18 and J is TRBJ2-3, with D hard to call. Trimming pared 6 bases from V and 1 base from J, leaving 11 bases between. The CDR3 is 14 amino acids. Germline V gene sequence: CDR1 KGHSH, CDR2 LQKENI. The CDR3 DNA sequence: TGTGCCAGCTCCGATTCATTTCGCACAGATACGCAGTATTTT. Its protein product is CASSDSFRTDTQYF.

The chain combines TRBV27 with TRBJ2-3, with D maybe TRBD1 (6 bases). Trimming removed 5 bases from V and 2 bases from J, with 14 bases in between. The CDR3 totals 15 residues. In germline, CDR1 is MNHEY, CDR2 SMNVEV (reference sequence). The chain's CDR3 is CASSTRQDHTDTQYF. CDR3 nucleotides: TGTGCCAGCAGTACGCGACAGGACCACACAGATACGCAGTATTTT.

This chain joins TRBV2 and TRBJ2-1; D is unresolved. Germline CDR1 reads SNHLY; CDR2 reads FYNNEI. Trimming pared 4 bases from V and 5 bases from J, leaving 6 bases between. This CDR3 is 12 amino acids long. The CDR3 region has the DNA TGTGCCAGCAGTGTCGGAGACAATGAGCAGTTCTTC. It is translated as CASSVGDNEQFF.

The J gene is TRBJ2-1, the V gene TRBV28, with D perhaps TRBD1 (7 bases). Germline assignment: CDR1 MDHEN and CDR2 SYDVKM. Trimming left V 5 bases short and J 8 bases short, with 19 bases between. The CDR3 sequence is 15 residues long. CDR3 sequence reads: CASSPGTAGSHEQFF. The CDR3 DNA follows: TGTGCCAGCAGTCCCGGGACAGCGGGTTCGCATGAGCAGTTCTTC. The full variable domain, rest sourced from reference TRBV28 and TRBJ2-1, is DVKVTQSSRYLVKRTGEKVFLECVQDMDHENMFWYRQDPGLGLRLIYFSYDVKMKEKGDIPEGYSVSREKKERFSLILESASTNQTSMYLCASSPGTAGSHEQFFGPGTRLTVL.

This clone was seen just once. The chain links TRBV18 to TRBJ1-2, with 7 bases identical to TRBD1. The germline CDR1 and CDR2 sequences are KGHSH and LQKENI. CDR3 length: 14 residues. V was pared by 3 bases and J by 12 bases, with 13 bases of the junction left unmatched. In nucleotides, the CDR3 is TGTGCCAGCTCACCGTCCGGGACAGCCCTCTGGCACACCTTC. It translates to CASSPSGTALWHTF.

The rearrangement links TRBV2 to TRBJ1-4, with TRBD1 identical over 9 bases. Germline V gives CDR1 SNHLY, CDR2 FYNNEI. V shed 7 bases and J 7 bases; nucleotides not matched to a gene: 13. The CDR3 runs to 16 residues. CDR3 sequence: CASTLSTGGFGEKLFF. The CDR3 nucleotides are TGTGCCAGCACCCTGTCGACAGGGGGGTTTGGTGAAAAACTGTTTTTT. The full variable domain, in which reference TRBV2 and TRBJ1-4 provide the parts outside the CDR3, is EPEVTQTPSHQVTQMGQEVILRCVPISNHLYFYWYRQILGQKVEFLVSFYNNEISEKSEIFDDQFSVERPDGSNFTLKIRSTKLEDSAMYFCASTLSTGGFGEKLFFGSGTQLSVL.

This clone was seen only a few times. The CDR3 DNA is TGTGCCAGCAGCCAAGTCTCGTCCTCTGGAAACACCATATATTTT. Translation: CASSQVSSSGNTIYF. V is TRBV4-2 and J is TRBJ1-3; D is uncertain. CDR3 length equals 15 residues. Trimming left V 1 base short and J 0 bases short, with 7 bases between. Germline V gene lookup returns CDR1 LGHNA and CDR2 YNFKEQ.

The genes are TRBV6-5 and TRBJ1-2; D is ambiguous. Trimming took 6 bases from V and 2 from J, leaving 7 bases between them. Germline V gives CDR1 MNHEY, CDR2 SVGAGI. This CDR3 is built from 12 residues. CDR3: CASRRPNYGYTF. The CDR3 bases are TGTGCCAGCAGAAGACCGAACTATGGCTACACCTTC.

V gene TRBV6-5 combines with J gene TRBJ1-3, with D perhaps TRBD1 (5 bases). Between the trimmed V and J ends, which lost 2 bases and 3 bases, there was a span of 14 bases. Looked up from germline, CDR1 is MNHEY and CDR2 is SVGAGI. CDR3 size: 16 residues. The CDR3 DNA reads TGTGCCAGCAGTTACGATGGGCAGGGATATGGAAACACCATATATTTT. Translation: CASSYDGQGYGNTIYF.

This clone was detected once. CDR3: CASSQDLLAGNNEQFF. The CDR3 DNA reads as TGTGCCAGCAGCCAAGACCTACTAGCGGGTAACAATGAGCAGTTCTTC. V is TRBV4-2 and J is TRBJ2-1, with 9 bases that match TRBD2. Unmatched junction bases numbered 5, after V lost 0 bases and J lost 5 bases. The germline V gene has CDR1 LGHNA and CDR2 YNFKEQ. CDR3 length: 16 residues.